The clone carrying this TCR beta chain showed up many times. The antigen remains undetermined. Library preparation (for TCRbeta) was performed with unique molecular identifiers. Each CDR3 protein gets one entry after TCRdb re-called the PCR reads with MiXCR. The data contain 200,000 to 250,000 distinct CDR3 sequences, approximately 10% of them seen just once; the ten biggest clones take up over 25%. This entry belongs to a study of T-cell reconstitution after alpha-beta-depleted transplantation in children. The study's findings and limits: The study reportedly traced alpha-beta T cells about two months after transplant to several hundred expanded graft clones. One year after transplant, T-cell counts and diversity came mostly from newly produced T cells.

Germline lookup yields CDR1 MNHEY and CDR2 SVGAGI. V was pared by 4 bases and J by 5 bases, with 15 bases between. The CDR3 runs to 15 residues. This chain connects TRBV6-5 to TRBJ2-1; D is unresolved. Sequenced here: PBMCs, sampled before TCRalphabeta/CD19-depleted stem cell transplant. This TCR derives from a child under three years old with acute myeloid leukemia, due to receive a stem cell transplant. The CDR3 loop reads CASSSFLGFDNEQFF. CDR3 nucleotide sequence: TGTGCCAGCAGTTCGTTCTTAGGGTTTGACAATGAGCAGTTCTTC.